This T cell receptor beta chain was retrieved from a study of shared clonotypes between healthy human individuals. V lost 4 bases, J lost 0 bases, and 8 bases stayed unmatched. Germline V gene lookup returns CDR1 SGHRS and CDR2 YFSETQ. The CDR3 totals 17 residues. The data were produced by immunoSEQ multiplex PCR, yet TCRdb's version contains in-frame clones alone and is incomplete. The sample holds 2.3 million or so clones, approximately 95% seen once. This TCR was sampled from a man between 18 and 29 years old in good health. Some clones in this sample may be carry-over from other donors' samples. J is TRBJ2-1 and V is TRBV5-1; 9 bases fit TRBD2. Sequenced: naive CD4+ T cells from PBMCs. Stated subset: CD45RA+ positively selected. CDR3 in amino acids: CASSPVAGASSYNEQFF. CDR3 DNA sequence: TGCGCCAGCAGCCCGGTAGCGGGAGCCAGCTCCTACAATGAGCAGTTCTTC.